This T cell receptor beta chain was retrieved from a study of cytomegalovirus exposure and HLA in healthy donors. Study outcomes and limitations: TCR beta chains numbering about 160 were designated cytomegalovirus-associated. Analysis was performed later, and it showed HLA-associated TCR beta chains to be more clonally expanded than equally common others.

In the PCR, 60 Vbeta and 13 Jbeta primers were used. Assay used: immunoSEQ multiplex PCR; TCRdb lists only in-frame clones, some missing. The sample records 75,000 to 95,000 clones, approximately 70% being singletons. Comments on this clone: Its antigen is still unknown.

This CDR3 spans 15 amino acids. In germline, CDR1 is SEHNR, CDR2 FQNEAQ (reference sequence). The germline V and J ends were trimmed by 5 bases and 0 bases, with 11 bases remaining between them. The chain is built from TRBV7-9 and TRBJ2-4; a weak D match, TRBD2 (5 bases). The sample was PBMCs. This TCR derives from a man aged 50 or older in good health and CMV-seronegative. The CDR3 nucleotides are TGTGCCAGCAGCGGACTCCCCCTAGCCAAAAACATTCAGTACTTC. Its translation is CASSGLPLAKNIQYF.